A single sample is the source of the 15 T cell receptor beta chains below, sequenced in a study of blood T cell repertoires in COVID-19. The table came from immunoSEQ multiplex PCR; TCRdb's copy has only in-frame clones and leaves some out. The data contain some 220,000 clones, 75% to 85% of them singletons. The sequencing input was peripheral blood. Receptors were obtained from a woman between 65 and 79 years old with COVID-19, enrolled during active disease.

This clone has a single count. The chain links TRBV9 to TRBJ1-3; 7 bases map to TRBD1. Germline values: CDR1 SGDLS, CDR2 YYNGEE. CDR3 length: 14 residues. Trimming at V came to 5 bases and at J to 6 bases, leaving 8 bases not matched to a gene. CDR3 protein: CASRGGTEANTIYF. CDR3 bases: TGTGCCAGCAGGGGCGGGACAGAGGCAAACACCATATATTTT.

Remarks on this clone: This CDR3 is also generated by other DNA sequences in the sample. This chain links TRBV12-5 with TRBJ2-5; 7 nucleotides align to TRBD1. The CDR3 length is 16 residues. Trimming at V came to 1 base and at J to 4 bases, leaving 9 bases not matched to a gene. Germline lookup yields CDR1 LGHNT and CDR2 FRNRAP. The chain's CDR3 is CASGLGGLGGGETQYF. The CDR3 nucleotides are TGTGCTAGTGGTTTGGGGGGGCTAGGGGGCGGAGAGACCCAGTACTTC.

Remarks on this clone: At the DNA level, this CDR3 is encoded by other sequences in the same sample as well. This sequence joins TRBV4-1 and TRBJ1-4, with D perhaps matching TRBD1 (5 bases). The CDR3 extends over 14 amino acids. Trimming shortened V by 3 bases and J by 7 bases, and 12 bases separated the two germline ends. Germline V CDR1 and CDR2: MGHRA, YSYEKL. CDR3 region: CASSHGQGTEKLFF. The CDR3 DNA reads as TGCGCCAGCAGCCATGGTCAGGGTACTGAAAAACTGTTTTTT.

This clone showed up just once. The rearrangement joins TRBV7-8 to TRBJ2-7; 8 nucleotides agree with TRBD1. Germline V gene data show CDR1 as SGHVS and CDR2 as FQNEAQ. V lost 3 bases to trimming and J lost 0 bases; unmatched junction nucleotides: 4. This CDR3 spans 15 amino acids. The CDR3 reads CASSFRDRISYEQYF. The CDR3 region has the DNA TGTGCCAGCAGCTTCCGGGACAGGATCTCCTACGAGCAGTACTTC.

The V call is TRBV2, the J call TRBJ1-6; 7 bases are a match to TRBD1. The V segment lost 6 bases and the J segment 7 bases; nucleotides outside the gene matches: 9. The CDR3 is 15 residues long. The V gene's germline CDR1 is SNHLY and CDR2 FYNNEI. The CDR3 bases are TGTGCCAGCAGCATCCGGGACAGCACCAATTCACCCCTCCACTTT. It codes for CASSIRDSTNSPLHF.

This chain links TRBV5-1 with TRBJ1-1; D gene unclear. This CDR3 contains 16 residues. Germline CDR1 and CDR2: SGHRS and YFSETQ. V was trimmed by 1 base and J by 1 base, leaving 14 bases between them. The CDR3, as DNA: TGCGCCAGCAGCTTGACTGCCGTACGGGGGAACACTGAAGCTTTCTTT. Translated, it gives CASSLTAVRGNTEAFF.

The V gene is TRBV18, the J gene TRBJ2-7, with 10 bases that match TRBD2. Germline values: CDR1 KGHSH, CDR2 LQKENI. V shed 3 bases, J shed 2 bases, and the junction held 7 bases outside the gene matches. The length of the CDR3 is 16 residues. The CDR3, as DNA: TGTGCCAGCTCACCCCATGGACTAGCGGCGACCTACGAGCAGTACTTC. It is translated as CASSPHGLAATYEQYF.

The chain recombines TRBV29-1 with TRBJ2-3; D is unclear. This CDR3 region has 12 residues. The V gene's germline CDR1 is SQVTM and CDR2 ANQGSEA. V dropped 6 bases and J dropped 4 bases, with 11 bases sitting between them. The CDR3 DNA reads as TGCAGCGTCGCCCGAGGTTCAGATACGCAGTATTTT. Amino acid sequence: CSVARGSDTQYF.

This clone appeared a single time. The V and J genes are TRBV28 and TRBJ2-2; tentative D call: TRBD2 (7 bases). The CDR3 consists of 16 residues. V was trimmed by 4 bases and J by 7 bases, leaving 19 bases between them. Germline loops: CDR1 MDHEN, CDR2 SYDVKM. Here the CDR3 reads CASSSPPKGGGGELFF. In nucleotides, the CDR3 is TGTGCCAGCAGTTCCCCGCCCAAGGGAGGGGGCGGGGAGCTGTTTTTT.

The gene calls are TRBV30 and TRBJ1-1, with D hard to call. This CDR3 region has 11 residues. The germline V gene encodes CDR1 GTSNPN and CDR2 SVGIG (reference sequence). Trimming stripped 4 bases from V and 2 bases from J, with 5 bases between. DNA of the CDR3: TGTGCCTGGAAACAAAACACTGAAGCTTTCTTT. Its translation: CAWKQNTEAFF.

This chain links TRBV29-1 with TRBJ1-1; TRBD1 is a possible D gene (6 bases). Germline V lookup: CDR1 SQVTM, CDR2 ANQGSEA. V dropped 7 bases and J dropped 1 base, with 7 bases sitting between them. The length of the CDR3 is 11 residues. CDR3 loop: CSARGNTEAFF. For the CDR3, the DNA is TGCAGCGCCAGGGGGAACACTGAAGCTTTCTTT.

The chain joins TRBV27 to TRBJ2-1, with D perhaps TRBD1 (6 bases). The CDR3 covers 15 residues. Germline CDR1 MNHEY, CDR2 SMNVEV (reference sequence). V lost 2 bases to trimming and J lost 6 bases, with 14 bases between them. CDR3 protein: CASSLPGQSFNEQFF. CDR3 bases: TGTGCCAGCAGTTTACCAGGACAGAGTTTCAATGAGCAGTTCTTC.

V usage is TRBV19 and J usage is TRBJ1-2; 7 bases are shared with TRBD1. V lost 4 bases, J lost 2 bases, and 4 bases stayed unmatched. Germline lookup yields CDR1 LNHDA and CDR2 SQIVND (reference sequence). There are 14 residues in the CDR3. The CDR3, as DNA: TGTGCCAGTAGTAGAGAGGGACAGAACTATGGCTACACCTTC. It specifies CASSREGQNYGYTF.

The genes are TRBV11-2 and TRBJ1-6; perhaps TRBD1 as D (5 bases). Germline assignment: CDR1 SGHAT and CDR2 FQNNGV. This CDR3 is 18 amino acids long. Trimming pared 4 bases from V and 0 bases from J, leaving 16 bases between. The CDR3 protein is CASSSWGRGSSYNSPLHF. CDR3 DNA sequence: TGTGCCAGCAGCTCCTGGGGACGGGGGAGCTCCTATAATTCACCCCTCCACTTT.

CDR3 sequence reads: CASSPSGESYNEQFF. The CDR3 DNA follows: TGTGCCAGCAGCCCCTCGGGGGAATCCTACAATGAGCAGTTCTTC. The chain joins TRBV7-9 to TRBJ2-1; D is possibly TRBD2 (6 bases). The length of the CDR3 is 15 residues. The ends were cut back, 5 bases at V and 1 base at J, with 12 bases in the middle. The germline V gene encodes CDR1 SEHNR and CDR2 FQNEAQ (reference sequence).